The 12 T cell receptor beta chains presented below share a single source sample, sequenced in a study of molecular identifiers for immune sequencing clone quantification. TCRdb re-derived calls from the PCR reads in MiXCR, one entry per CDR3 protein. The data show 400,000 to 600,000 distinct CDR3 sequences, with 20% to 25% seen just once and about 0.8% held by the top ten. The sequenced sample was naive CD8+ T cells from blood, with Jurkat cell RNA spiked in. Subset specified: FACS-sorted CD8+CD4-CCR7+CD45RA+ naive T cells. The receptor set was obtained from a human donor in good health. Some libraries in this study had Jurkat cell RNA spiked in.

The chain joins TRBV5-1 to TRBJ2-7; the D call may be TRBD1 or TRBD2 (7 bases each). Trimming removed 4 bases at V and 3 bases at J, with 17 bases between. This CDR3 has 15 residues. Germline V gene sequence: CDR1 SGHRS, CDR2 YFSETQ. CDR3 in DNA: TGCGCCAGCAGCCCGGCGGGGAGGGGGCTCTACGAGCAGTACTTC. This codes for CASSPAGRGLYEQYF.

Many counts were recorded for this clonotype. CDR3 amino acids: CASSMGLAGTDTQYF. The CDR3 DNA reads TGTGCCAGCAGTATGGGACTAGCGGGCACAGATACGCAGTATTTT. This sequence joins TRBV28 and TRBJ2-3; 11 positions agree with TRBD2. This CDR3 has 15 residues. CDR1 and CDR2 from the germline V gene are MDHEN and SYDVKM. The ends lost 5 bases at V and 1 base at J; junction bases unmatched: 2.

This clonotype was recorded many times. The rearrangement links TRBV20-1 to TRBJ1-1, with D possibly TRBD1 on 6 matching bases. V was clipped by 2 bases and J by 3 bases, with 10 bases between them. The CDR3 has 13 amino acids. CDR1 DFQATT and CDR2 SNEGSKA come from the germline V gene (reference sequence). The CDR3 region is CSARTGLDTEAFF. The CDR3 nucleotides read TGCAGTGCTAGAACAGGGTTAGACACTGAAGCTTTCTTT.

V gene TRBV7-9 combines with J gene TRBJ1-1; D not certain. Germline lookup yields CDR1 SEHNR and CDR2 FQNEAQ (reference sequence). The CDR3 covers 14 residues. V was clipped by 7 bases and J by 1 base, with 13 bases between them. This CDR3 is CASKSASRNTEAFF. The CDR3 nucleotides read TGTGCCAGCAAGTCAGCGTCCCGGAACACTGAAGCTTTCTTT.

This clonotype was counted at least ten times. The chain has TRBV20-1 and TRBJ2-5; 7 nucleotides line up with TRBD2. Germline V CDR1 and CDR2: DFQATT, SNEGSKA (reference sequence). The CDR3 contains 16 residues. V was clipped by 0 bases and J by 2 bases; unmatched bases: 9. CDR3 sequence (DNA): TGCAGTGCTAGAGATAAGAGGGACTATCTACAAGAGACCCAGTACTTC. It is translated as CSARDKRDYLQETQYF.

As for this clonotype: A much bigger clone sits one base away, suggesting this may be a read error. The chain joins TRBV27 to TRBJ1-5; possibly TRBD1 for D (6 bases). The germline V and J ends were trimmed by 5 bases and 12 bases, with 20 bases remaining between them. Germline V gives CDR1 MNHEY, CDR2 SMNVEV (reference sequence). This CDR3 comprises 14 residues. In DNA, the CDR3 is TGTGCCAGCAGTCCGCGACAGGCGATAAAGCTCCAGCATTTT. It specifies CASSPRQAIKLQHF.

This clonotype was recorded at least ten times. The chain combines TRBV27 with TRBJ2-7; D possibly corresponds to TRBD2 (7 bases). V lost 3 bases and J 4 bases, leaving 13 bases between the germline ends. Germline V gene lookup returns CDR1 MNHEY and CDR2 SMNVEV (reference sequence). This CDR3 has 14 residues. The chain's CDR3 is CASSFGGGVYEQYF. DNA for the CDR3: TGTGCCAGCAGTTTCGGAGGGGGGGTGTACGAGCAGTACTTC.

In its sample, this clonotype was seen many times. CDR3 sequence reads: CASSFTGVETQYF. In DNA, the CDR3 is TGTGCCAGCAGCTTCACAGGGGTGGAGACCCAGTACTTC. The gene calls are TRBV7-3 and TRBJ2-5; 7 nucleotides align to TRBD1. The V and J ends lost 3 bases and 5 bases, in that order; junction bases with no gene match: 3. Germline assignment: CDR1 SGHTA and CDR2 FQGTGA. The length of the CDR3 is 13 residues. The variable domain in full, completed from reference TRBV7-3 and TRBJ2-5, reads GAGVSQTPSNKVTEKGKYVELRCDPISGHTALYWYRQSLGQGPEFLIYFQGTGAADDSGLPNDRFFAVRPEGSVSTLKIQRTERGDSAVYLCASSFTGVETQYFGPGTRLLVL.

Remarks on this clonotype: A read error may produce the germline difference seen at one junction end. The genes are TRBV14 and TRBJ2-1; tentative D call: TRBD1 (5 bases). Per germline, CDR1 SGHDN and CDR2 FVKESK. This CDR3 spans 15 amino acids. The CDR3 coding sequence is TGTTCCAGCAGCCCAGGGCAAAGCTCCTACAATGAGCAGTTCTTC. It translates to CSSSPGQSSYNEQFF.

This clonotype has ten or more counts. This sequence joins TRBV29-1 and TRBJ2-7; D not resolved. The CDR3 contains 13 residues. Germline V gene lookup returns CDR1 SQVTM and CDR2 ANQGSEA. V lost 1 base, J lost 7 bases, and 14 bases lay in between. CDR3 nucleotide sequence: TGCAGCGTTGAAGGTCTGCTCAGTGGGGAGCAGTACTTC. Translated, it gives CSVEGLLSGEQYF.

This clonotype was observed at least ten times. The gene calls are TRBV28 and TRBJ2-5, with TRBD2 matching over 11 bases. V lost 3 bases to trimming and J lost 4 bases; unmatched junction nucleotides: 10. The germline V gene has CDR1 MDHEN and CDR2 SYDVKM. The CDR3 loop spans 17 amino acids. CDR3: CASSLTQDGLAGETQYF. The CDR3 DNA reads as TGTGCCAGCAGTTTGACCCAAGATGGACTAGCGGGAGAGACCCAGTACTTC. The full variable domain, with the rest looked up from reference TRBV28 and TRBJ2-5, is DVKVTQSSRYLVKRTGEKVFLECVQDMDHENMFWYRQDPGLGLRLIYFSYDVKMKEKGDIPEGYSVSREKKERFSLILESASTNQTSMYLCASSLTQDGLAGETQYFGPGTRLLVL.

This clonotype was detected ten times or more. The chain combines TRBV7-9 with TRBJ2-5, with 7 bases identical to TRBD1. V was clipped by 5 bases and J by 2 bases; unmatched bases: 11. The CDR3 is 16 amino acids. The germline CDR1 and CDR2 sequences are SEHNR and FQNEAQ (reference sequence). The CDR3 DNA sequence: TGTGCCAGCAGCGCCCCCGGGACAGTCCTTCAAGAGACCCAGTACTTC. Protein product: CASSAPGTVLQETQYF.